The T cell receptor beta chain under discussion was sequenced for a study of siplizumab effects on memory and regulatory T cells. Notes on this clone: Its antigen remains unidentified.

Here immunoSEQ multiplex PCR was the method, and the copy in TCRdb shows in-frame clones only, minus some. The sample carries some 100,000 clones, 96% recorded once. The CDR3 consists of 15 residues. CDR1 is SGHDT, CDR2 YYEEEE, per germline. V was shortened by 4 bases and J by 0 bases, with 11 bases between the two germline ends. Study observations and caveats: Naive T cell populations appeared to exhibit greater diversity than memory cells and appeared to be major alloresponse contributors. On average, under 70% of mappable alloreactive CD4+ clones were Treg-derived under siplizumab, against about 25% in controls. There was no confirmation of the suppressive function of proliferating Tregs from siplizumab cultures.

Sequencing was done on a sample of naive CD4+ T cells sorted from blood. The TCR originated in a human donor in good health. J is TRBJ1-3 and V is TRBV5-6; maybe TRBD1 (6 bases). The CDR3 region has the DNA TGTGCCAGCAGCGGGGGCCCTTTCTCTGGAAACACCATATATTTT. This codes for CASSGGPFSGNTIYF.